The rows below give T cell receptor beta chains drawn from one sample of a study of blood T cell repertoires in COVID-19. Only in-frame clones appear in the TCRdb table, and some are missing; sequencing was by immunoSEQ multiplex PCR. The sample consists of some 100,000 clones, almost 80% of them appearing once. Sequenced input: peripheral blood. These receptors all come from a human donor in a cohort sampled during active COVID-19. The CDR3 runs from the conserved cysteine through the conserved F or W. D genes are given only for firm matches. Rows may omit the clone size; those that give it use once, few, many or a size class.

v_call: TRBV18; clone_size: NA; j_call: TRBJ2-2; d_call: NA; cdr3_nt: TGTGCCAGCGCAACAGGGTCGGACACCGGGGAGCTGTTTTTT; cdr3_aa: CASATGSDTGELFF
v_call: TRBV10-3; clone_size: few; j_call: TRBJ1-3; d_call: TRBD1; cdr3_nt: TGTGCCCCTGGGACAGGGGCCAGAAACACCATATATTTT; cdr3_aa: CAPGTGARNTIYF
v_call: TRBV10-3; clone_size: NA; j_call: TRBJ1-6; d_call: NA; cdr3_nt: TGTGCCATCAGTGCCGAACAGGGAGCTAATTCACCCCTCCACTTT; cdr3_aa: CAISAEQGANSPLHF
v_call: TRBV30; clone_size: NA; j_call: TRBJ1-1; d_call: NA; cdr3_nt: TGTGCCTGGAGTGAAGACACTCAGAACACTGAAGCTTTCTTT; cdr3_aa: CAWSEDTQNTEAFF
v_call: TRBV2; clone_size: NA; j_call: TRBJ1-2; d_call: TRBD1; cdr3_nt: TGTGCCAGCAGTGAAATGGGAACAGGGGGTCGGGGCTACACCTTC; cdr3_aa: CASSEMGTGGRGYTF
v_call: TRBV9; clone_size: NA; j_call: TRBJ2-1; d_call: NA; cdr3_nt: TGTGCCAGCAGCGTCGCGGGCTTCTCCTACAATGAGCAGTTCTTC; cdr3_aa: CASSVAGFSYNEQFF
v_call: TRBV7-9; clone_size: few; j_call: TRBJ2-7; d_call: TRBD1; cdr3_nt: TGTGCCAGCAGCTTAGAAGGACAGGGCCACGAGCAGTACTTC; cdr3_aa: CASSLEGQGHEQYF
v_call: TRBV3-1/TRBV3-2; clone_size: NA; j_call: TRBJ1-1; d_call: NA; cdr3_nt: TGTGCCAGCAGGGGGGGCACTGAAGCTTTCTTT; cdr3_aa: CASRGGTEAFF
v_call: TRBV2; clone_size: NA; j_call: TRBJ2-7; d_call: TRBD2; cdr3_nt: TGTGCCAGCAGTGATGCAGCGGGAGGCCCTGGTGTCTACGAGCAGTACTTC; cdr3_aa: CASSDAAGGPGVYEQYF
v_call: TRBV2; clone_size: once; j_call: TRBJ2-1; d_call: NA; cdr3_nt: TGTGCCAGCAGGCTTCTGGGGGGGCAGGCGAATGAGCAGTTCTTC; cdr3_aa: CASRLLGGQANEQFF
v_call: TRBV5-1; clone_size: NA; j_call: TRBJ2-3; d_call: TRBD2; cdr3_nt: TGCGCCAGCAGCTGGGTGGGGACTAGCGACGATACGCAGTATTTT; cdr3_aa: CASSWVGTSDDTQYF
v_call: TRBV14; clone_size: NA; j_call: TRBJ2-7; d_call: TRBD1; cdr3_nt: TGTGCCAGCAGCGCGAGACAGGGTGCCTACGAGCAGTACTTC; cdr3_aa: CASSARQGAYEQYF
v_call: TRBV4-1; clone_size: NA; j_call: TRBJ2-4; d_call: TRBD2; cdr3_nt: TGCGCCAGCAGCCAAAGCGGGGCGGGAGTGGCCATTCTAGCCAAAAACATTCAGTACTTC; cdr3_aa: CASSQSGAGVAILAKNIQYF
v_call: TRBV18; clone_size: NA; j_call: TRBJ2-5; d_call: TRBD2; cdr3_nt: TGTGCCAGCTCATCTGGACTAGCGGAGACCCAGTACTTC; cdr3_aa: CASSSGLAETQYF
v_call: TRBV28; clone_size: NA; j_call: TRBJ2-3; d_call: TRBD2; cdr3_nt: TGTGCCAGCAGTTCGATGGGCGGGAGAGATTGGGATACGCAGTATTTT; cdr3_aa: CASSSMGGRDWDTQYF
v_call: TRBV3-1/TRBV3-2; clone_size: NA; j_call: TRBJ2-4; d_call: NA; cdr3_nt: TGTGCCAGCAGCCAACAGAAAAACATTCAGTACTTC; cdr3_aa: CASSQQKNIQYF
v_call: TRBV6-5; clone_size: NA; j_call: TRBJ2-7; d_call: NA; cdr3_nt: TGTGCCAGCAGTTACTCTACAGGGGGGGCCTCCTACGAGCAGTACTTC; cdr3_aa: CASSYSTGGASYEQYF
v_call: TRBV5-6; clone_size: NA; j_call: TRBJ2-7; d_call: TRBD2; cdr3_nt: TGTGCCAGCAGCTTTTGGGGATCGGGGGGTCTGGGGTCATTTAACGAGCAGTACTTC; cdr3_aa: CASSFWGSGGLGSFNEQYF
v_call: TRBV28; clone_size: NA; j_call: TRBJ1-3; d_call: NA; cdr3_nt: TGTGCCAGCAACGAGGGAAAGGAAAACACCATATATTTT; cdr3_aa: CASNEGKENTIYF
v_call: TRBV6-6; clone_size: NA; j_call: TRBJ1-1; d_call: NA; cdr3_nt: TGTGCCAGTGGGAGGGCGGGGGGTATGAACACTGAAGCTTTCTTT; cdr3_aa: CASGRAGGMNTEAFF
v_call: TRBV29-1; clone_size: NA; j_call: TRBJ2-2; d_call: NA; cdr3_nt: TGCAGCGCTCGGAGGACCACCGGGGAGCTGTTTTTT; cdr3_aa: CSARRTTGELFF
v_call: TRBV15; clone_size: NA; j_call: TRBJ2-5; d_call: NA; cdr3_nt: TGTGCCACCAGCATCGACATACAAGAGACCCAGTACTTC; cdr3_aa: CATSIDIQETQYF
v_call: TRBV2; clone_size: NA; j_call: TRBJ1-2; d_call: NA; cdr3_nt: TGTGCCAGCAGTGATTTTGTAACAGGGAAAGGCTACACCTTC; cdr3_aa: CASSDFVTGKGYTF
v_call: TRBV2; clone_size: NA; j_call: TRBJ2-7; d_call: TRBD1; cdr3_nt: TGTGCCAGCAGTGACCAGGGGGCACTCTACGAGCAGTACTTC; cdr3_aa: CASSDQGALYEQYF